This T cell receptor beta chain was captured by sequencing in a study of T cells in Graves' hyperthyroidism and ophthalmopathy. Whole-study findings and limits: Before onset, ophthalmopathy was predicted by the model a median approximately 6.5 months earlier.

The study included ophthalmopathy patients with Clinical Activity Score at least 3, NOSPECS grade at least 4 and duration under 3 months. A patient was excluded if there was uncontrolled infection, other autoimmune disease, pregnancy or lactation. Fresh peripheral blood, around 10 ml, yielded the PBMCs. Authors of the study amplified TCR beta CDR3 regions from RNA transcripts. HTBI primers were employed in a first-round RT-PCR of the TCR CDR3. MiXCR, applied by TCRdb to the multiplex PCR reads, yields one record per CDR3 protein. This sample has hundreds of thousands of distinct CDR3 sequences, with approximately 20% found just once. Germline CDR1 and CDR2: MDHEN and SYDVKM. V was cut by 5 bases and J by 7 bases, with 12 bases left in between. This CDR3 is built from 12 residues. In its sample, this clonotype was seen many times. The antigen is unknown.

The chain employs TRBV28 and TRBJ2-7, with D unresolved. Specimen: blood. The source is a man between 35 and 55 years old with Graves' ophthalmopathy. DNA of the CDR3: TGTGCCAGCAGTCCCCCCATAAGGGAGCAGTACTTC. This codes for CASSPPIREQYF.